This T cell receptor beta chain was obtained from a study of neurological immune-mediated disorders. The cDNA was generated through 5'RACE incorporating 10-nucleotide random UMIs. Each CDR3 protein gets one entry after TCRdb re-called the 5' RACE reads with MiXCR. The profile shows approximately 89,000 distinct CDR3 sequences, roughly 4.5% of them singletons. Study findings and constraints: In HTLV-1-associated myelopathy, TCR clonal expansion was greatest, and in multiple sclerosis it was least, below healthy controls. When the repertoires were sorted by phylogenetic grouping, those of 18 of 34 multiple sclerosis patients ended up in one related-CDR3 cluster, a possible signature. Because no CDR3 amino acid sequences were shared across subjects by expanded clones, private repertoires were suggested in all groups.

As for time point: longitudinal time-point 3. Germline loops: CDR1 MNHEY, CDR2 SVGAGI. The CDR3 extends over 17 amino acids. V was shortened by 0 bases and J by 0 bases, with 11 bases between the two germline ends. In this sample, this clonotype turned up many times. Its antigen remains unidentified. The sequence came from a woman in her fifties or sixties with multiple sclerosis. Input material: PBMCs. The gene calls are TRBV6-5 and TRBJ1-4; D is unresolved. Written as DNA, the CDR3 is TGTGCCAGCAGTTACTCCCCCTTAGTTGCAACTAATGAAAAACTGTTTTTT. Residues: CASSYSPLVATNEKLFF.